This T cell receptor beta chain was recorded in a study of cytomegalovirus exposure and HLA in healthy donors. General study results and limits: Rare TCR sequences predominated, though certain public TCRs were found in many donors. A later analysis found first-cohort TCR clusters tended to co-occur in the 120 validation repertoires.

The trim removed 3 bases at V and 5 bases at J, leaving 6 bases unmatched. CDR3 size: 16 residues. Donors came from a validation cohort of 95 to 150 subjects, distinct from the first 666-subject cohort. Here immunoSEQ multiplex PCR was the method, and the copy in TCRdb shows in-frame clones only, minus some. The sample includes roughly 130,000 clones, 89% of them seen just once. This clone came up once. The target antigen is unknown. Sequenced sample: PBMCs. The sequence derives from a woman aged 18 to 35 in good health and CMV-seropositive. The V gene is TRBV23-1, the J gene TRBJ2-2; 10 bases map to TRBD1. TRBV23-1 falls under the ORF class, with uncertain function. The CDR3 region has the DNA TGCGCCAGCAGTCACTTCGACAGGGGGCGGACCGGGGAGCTGTTTTTT. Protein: CASSHFDRGRTGELFF.